The sequence of this T cell receptor beta chain was determined in a study of blood T cell repertoires in COVID-19. As for the study in general: COVID-19 samples, acute and convalescent, were from the United States, Italy and Spain. Sources were T cells, B-cell-depleted T cells, or PBMCs; the material itself was cDNA or gDNA.

Data came from immunoSEQ multiplex PCR; TCRdb stores just in-frame clones and leaves some out. The table shows around 42,000 clones, with more than 70% occurring only once. V lost 1 base to trimming and J lost 2 bases, with 15 bases between them. This CDR3 is 16 amino acids long. Looked up from germline, CDR1 is SGHVS and CDR2 is FNYEAQ. The TCR originated in a human donor in a cohort sampled during active COVID-19. The chain recombines TRBV7-6 with TRBJ2-7; no clear D gene. Sequenced sample: peripheral blood. The DNA for the CDR3 is TGTGCCAGCAGCTTAGAACCTCCGCCACGGGCCTACGAGCAGTACTTC. Translating gives CASSLEPPPRAYEQYF.